This TCR beta chain was captured in a study of blood T cell repertoires in COVID-19. Study-wide background: Samples taken during acute and convalescent COVID-19 were collected in the United States, Italy and Spain. Sample material is recorded as cDNA or gDNA derived from T cells, B-cell-depleted T cells, or PBMCs.

The germline CDR1 and CDR2 sequences are SGHTA and FQGNSA. V dropped 4 bases and J dropped 1; count of bases not matched to a gene: 4. This CDR3 is built from 14 residues. In the original workflow: The assay estimated nucleated cells by amplifying reference gene primers. Profiled with immunoSEQ multiplex PCR; TCRdb holds only in-frame clones, not every one. The V and J calls and clone size come from that table; D and trimming were worked out from the DNA. Of some 230,000 clones in the sample, approximately 80% were seen once. The sample consisted of peripheral blood. The V and J genes are TRBV7-2 and TRBJ2-7; 7 bases line up with TRBD1. This receptor was taken from a woman aged 60 to 75 who had recovered from COVID-19. The CDR3 nucleotides are TGTGCCAGCAGCTCCGCGACAGGGTCCTACGAGCAGTACTTC. Translation: CASSSATGSYEQYF. Supplemented by reference TRBV7-2 and TRBJ2-7, the full variable domain reads GAGVSQSPSNKVTEKGKDVELRCDPISGHTALYWYRQSLGQGLEFLIYFQGNSAPDKSGLPSDRFSAERTGGSVSTLTIQRTQQEDSAVYLCASSSATGSYEQYFGPGTRLTVT.